This is a list of T cell receptor beta chains from one sample in a study of cytomegalovirus exposure and HLA in healthy donors. TCRdb's copy holds only in-frame clones and misses some; the assay was immunoSEQ multiplex PCR. This table has 150,000 or so clones, 65% to 80% appearing once. Specimen: PBMCs. These receptors all stem from a man aged 40-49 years in good health and CMV-seropositive. Both conserved end residues are part of each CDR3. A D gene is named only where the DNA matches it firmly. Clone size is stated in some rows and not others, as once, few, many or a class when expanded.

V	D	size	J	DNA	CDR3
TRBV18	TRBD2	-	TRBJ2-1	TGTGCCAGCTCACCACCTGCGGGAGTCAATGAGCAGTTCTTC	CASSPPAGVNEQFF
TRBV5-4	-	-	TRBJ1-1	TGTGCCAGCAGCCCGGGGTGGGACACTGAAGCTTTCTTT	CASSPGWDTEAFF
TRBV7-2	-	-	TRBJ2-3	TGTGCCAGCAGCTTAGCGTGGTGGGCGGGCGGGGACACAGATACGCAGTATTTT	CASSLAWWAGGDTDTQYF
TRBV6-1	TRBD1	once	TRBJ1-5	TGTGCCAGCAGGAGGACAGGGGGCAGCAATCAGCCCCAGCATTTT	CASRRTGGSNQPQHF
TRBV10-3	-	-	TRBJ2-2	TGTGCCATTGCGGAGGGTACCGGGGAGCTGTTTTTT	CAIAEGTGELFF
TRBV2	TRBD2	-	TRBJ2-1	TGTGCCAGCAGTGACAGGGCGGGAGGCCAGCAGTTCTTC	CASSDRAGGQQFF
TRBV7-3	-	few	TRBJ2-5	TGTGCCAGCAGCTTAATCCCGCAGGAGACCCAGTACTTC	CASSLIPQETQYF
TRBV15	-	-	TRBJ1-1	TGTGCCACCAGCAGAGATATTTCGGGTGAAGCTTTCTTT	CATSRDISGEAFF
TRBV11-1	TRBD1	-	TRBJ2-5	TGTGCCAGCAGTAGATCAGGGGGCGCGGGGACCCAGTACTTC	CASSRSGGAGTQYF
TRBV9	-	-	TRBJ2-1	TGTGCCAGCAGCGTAGGGGCAGATTACAATGAGCAGTTCTTC	CASSVGADYNEQFF